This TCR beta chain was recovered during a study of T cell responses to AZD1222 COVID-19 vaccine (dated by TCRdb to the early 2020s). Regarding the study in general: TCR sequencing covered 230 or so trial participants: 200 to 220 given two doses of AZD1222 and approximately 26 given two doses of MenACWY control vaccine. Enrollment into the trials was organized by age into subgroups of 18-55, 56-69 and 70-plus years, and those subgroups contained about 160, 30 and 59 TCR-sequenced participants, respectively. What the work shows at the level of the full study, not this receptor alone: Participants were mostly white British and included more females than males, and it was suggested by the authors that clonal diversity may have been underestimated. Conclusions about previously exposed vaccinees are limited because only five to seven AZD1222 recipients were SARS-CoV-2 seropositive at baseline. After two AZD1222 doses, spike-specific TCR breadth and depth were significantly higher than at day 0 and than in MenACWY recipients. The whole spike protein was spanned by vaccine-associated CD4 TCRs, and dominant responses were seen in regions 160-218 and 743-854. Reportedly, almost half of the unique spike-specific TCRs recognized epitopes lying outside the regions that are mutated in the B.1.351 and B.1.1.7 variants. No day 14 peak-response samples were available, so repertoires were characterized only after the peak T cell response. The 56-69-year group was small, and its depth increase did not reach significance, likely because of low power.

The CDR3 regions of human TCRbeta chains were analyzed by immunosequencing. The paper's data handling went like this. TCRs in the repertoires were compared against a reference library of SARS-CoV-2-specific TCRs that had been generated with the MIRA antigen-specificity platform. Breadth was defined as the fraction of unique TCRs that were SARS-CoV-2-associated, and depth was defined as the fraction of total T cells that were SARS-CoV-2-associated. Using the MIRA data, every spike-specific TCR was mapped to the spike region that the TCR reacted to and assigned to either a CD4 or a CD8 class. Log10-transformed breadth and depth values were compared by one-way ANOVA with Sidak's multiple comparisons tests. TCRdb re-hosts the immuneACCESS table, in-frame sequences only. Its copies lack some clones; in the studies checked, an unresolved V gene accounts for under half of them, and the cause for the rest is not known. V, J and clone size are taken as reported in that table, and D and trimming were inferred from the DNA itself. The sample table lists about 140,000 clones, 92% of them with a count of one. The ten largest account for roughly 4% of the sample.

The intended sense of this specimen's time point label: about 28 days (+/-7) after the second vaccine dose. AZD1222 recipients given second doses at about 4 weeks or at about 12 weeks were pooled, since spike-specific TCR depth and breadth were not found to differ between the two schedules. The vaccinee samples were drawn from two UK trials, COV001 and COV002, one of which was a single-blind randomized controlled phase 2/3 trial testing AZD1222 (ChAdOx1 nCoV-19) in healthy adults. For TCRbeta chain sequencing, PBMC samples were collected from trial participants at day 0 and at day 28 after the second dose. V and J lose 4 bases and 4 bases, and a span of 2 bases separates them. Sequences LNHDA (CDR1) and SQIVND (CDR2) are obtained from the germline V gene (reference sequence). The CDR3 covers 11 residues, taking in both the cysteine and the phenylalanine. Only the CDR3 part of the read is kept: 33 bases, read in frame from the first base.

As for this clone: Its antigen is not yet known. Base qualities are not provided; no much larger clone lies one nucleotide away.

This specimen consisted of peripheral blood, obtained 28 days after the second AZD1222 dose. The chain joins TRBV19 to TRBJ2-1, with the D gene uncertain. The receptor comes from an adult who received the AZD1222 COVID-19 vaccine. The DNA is TGTGCCAGTAGTACTTACAATGAGCAGTTCTTC. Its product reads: CASSTYNEQFF.